A single sample is the source of the 26 T cell receptor beta chains below, sequenced in a study of regulatory T cells in long-lasting Graves disease. Time point described: newly diagnosed GD, antithyroid drugs for less than 3 months. The TCR library was made from RNA extracted from PBMCs. Building the TCR beta libraries relied on iRepertoire HTBI primers, and CDR3 regions underwent Arm-PCR. MiXCR was run by TCRdb on the multiplex PCR reads, yielding one entry per CDR3 protein. In the table there are 440,000 or so distinct CDR3 sequences, roughly 17% of which are singletons. The same sample was also studied in work on T cells in Graves' hyperthyroidism and ophthalmopathy.

Sequenced here: peripheral blood mononuclear cells (PBMCs), sampled at new diagnosis, from a patient treated with antithyroid drugs. The receptors shown here come from a woman younger than 45 with Graves disease.

In its sample, this clonotype was seen many times. The CDR3 region is CSVASGNLWSTDTQYF. The CDR3 coding sequence is TGCAGCGTTGCTAGCGGGAATTTGTGGAGCACAGATACGCAGTATTTT. The V gene is TRBV29-1, the J gene TRBJ2-3; 9 bases map to TRBD2. The V gene's germline CDR1 is SQVTM and CDR2 ANQGSEA. The CDR3 extends over 16 amino acids. The J segment lost 0 bases and the V segment lost 4 bases, leaving 8 bases of the junction unmatched.

This clonotype was seen repeatedly, ten times or more. The chain is built from TRBV11-3 and TRBJ2-1, with D perhaps TRBD1 (5 bases). The V end was cut by 2 bases, the J end by 4 bases, with 9 bases between. Germline CDR1 SGHNT, CDR2 YENEEA. CDR3 length equals 14 residues. CDR3 in DNA: TGTGCCAGCAGCTTAAACAGGAGATACAATGAGCAGTTCTTC. Protein sequence: CASSLNRRYNEQFF.

The chain recombines TRBV5-4 with TRBJ1-1; 11 bases fit TRBD1. The CDR3 is 16 residues long. Germline-derived CDR1 and CDR2 are SGHNT and YYREEE (reference sequence). The V and J ends lost 4 bases and 2 bases, in that order; junction bases with no gene match: 7. CDR3 region: CASSPRDRGANTEAFF. As DNA, the CDR3 is TGTGCCAGCAGCCCCCGGGACAGGGGGGCTAACACTGAAGCTTTCTTT.

The chain uses TRBV6-2 or TRBV6-3 and TRBJ2-7; D unresolved. Germline assignment: CDR1 MNHEY and CDR2 SVGEGT. The V end was cut by 6 bases, the J end by 2 bases, with 17 bases between. This CDR3 comprises 15 residues. CDR3 region: CASSSRLLNTYEQYF. DNA for the CDR3: TGTGCCAGCAGCTCGCGACTCCTGAATACCTACGAGCAGTACTTC.

This clonotype was seen repeatedly, ten times or more. This sequence joins TRBV5-1 and TRBJ2-7; 14 bases are shared with TRBD2. Germline V gene sequence: CDR1 SGHRS, CDR2 YFSETQ. V was clipped by 4 bases and J by 6 bases; unmatched bases: 3. This CDR3 has 14 amino acids. The CDR3 DNA is TGCGCCAGCAGCCAGGGACTAGCGGGAGTCGAGCAGTACTTC. Protein product: CASSQGLAGVEQYF.

This clonotype was seen ten or more times. The genes are TRBV20-1 and TRBJ2-1; the match to TRBD2 covers 12 bases. This CDR3 has 16 residues. The germline gives CDR1 DFQATT, CDR2 SNEGSKA (reference sequence). The V segment lost 4 bases and the J segment 4 bases; nucleotides outside the gene matches: 8. CDR3 sequence (DNA): TGCAGTGCTAACCGACTAGCGGGAGTGGGATACAATGAGCAGTTCTTC. Its protein product is CSANRLAGVGYNEQFF.

With regard to this clonotype: This sequence is one base from a far larger clone and is likely a read error. The chain recombines TRBV2 with TRBJ2-1; 10 nucleotides line up with TRBD1. The last part of the DNA fits TRBJ2-3 better; the J call may be wrong. The CDR3 runs 14 residues. CDR1 and CDR2 from the germline V gene are SNHLY and FYNNEI. CDR3 protein: CASTGDRGWGTQYF. The CDR3 bases are TGTGCCAGCACCGGGGACAGGGGCTGGGGTACGCAGTATTTT.

Ten or more counts support this clonotype. J is TRBJ2-1 and V is TRBV7-8, with D tentatively TRBD2 (6 bases). Per germline, CDR1 SGHVS and CDR2 FQNEAQ. V lost 7 bases to trimming and J lost 9 bases, with 10 bases between them. The CDR3 consists of 11 residues. The CDR3 region is CASKGRSEQFF. The CDR3 DNA sequence: TGTGCCAGCAAGGGGAGGAGTGAGCAGTTCTTC.

This clonotype was seen repeatedly, ten times or more. The chain combines TRBV6-5 with TRBJ2-7, with TRBD2 matching over 11 bases. The ends lost 2 bases at V and 2 bases at J; junction bases unmatched: 8. The CDR3 contains 17 residues. In germline, CDR1 is MNHEY, CDR2 SVGAGI. The CDR3 nucleotides read TGTGCCAGCAGTTACCCTGGGACTAGCGGAGCCCCCTACGAGCAGTACTTC. It specifies CASSYPGTSGAPYEQYF.

This clonotype was observed many times. J is TRBJ2-2 and V is TRBV2; D tentatively fits TRBD1 or TRBD2 (5 bases each). Germline V gene sequence: CDR1 SNHLY, CDR2 FYNNEI. The V and J ends lost 3 bases and 7 bases respectively, with 9 bases between them. This CDR3 region has 13 residues. CDR3 nucleotides: TGTGCCAGCAGTGACGAGGGGTTCGGGGAGCTGTTTTTT. It specifies CASSDEGFGELFF.

This clonotype was seen repeatedly, ten times or more. The chain employs TRBV20-1 and TRBJ1-2; 12 bases agree with TRBD1. The CDR3 totals 15 residues. Germline-derived CDR1 and CDR2 are DFQATT and SNEGSKA (reference sequence). The V gene end was trimmed by 2 bases and the J gene end by 8 bases; junction bases not matched to a gene: 9. CDR3: CSARKGGDRGQGYTF. The CDR3 region has the DNA TGCAGTGCTAGAAAAGGCGGGGACAGGGGGCAAGGCTACACCTTC.

This clonotype was detected ten times or more. This sequence joins TRBV12-5 and TRBJ2-3; D possibly corresponds to TRBD2 (6 bases). V was shortened by 2 bases and J by 2 bases, with 14 bases between the two germline ends. CDR3 length: 16 amino acids. Germline V gene sequence: CDR1 LGHNT, CDR2 FRNRAP. The CDR3 loop reads CASGLYLGSDTDTQYF. In DNA, the CDR3 is TGTGCTAGTGGTTTGTATCTCGGGAGCGACACAGATACGCAGTATTTT.

This clonotype was observed at least ten times. The rearrangement links TRBV7-9 to TRBJ2-7; D is possibly TRBD1 or TRBD2 (5 bases each). Trimming shortened V by 5 bases and J by 3 bases, and 26 bases separated the two germline ends. The germline V gene has CDR1 SEHNR and CDR2 FQNEAQ (reference sequence). The CDR3 has 18 amino acids. CDR3 bases: TGTGCCAGCAGCGGGCCACGGGGTTCAGGGTCATCCCACTACGAGCAGTACTTC. Its translation: CASSGPRGSGSSHYEQYF.

This clonotype came up many times. The chain recombines TRBV28 with TRBJ1-2; a possible D gene is TRBD1 (5 bases). Per germline, CDR1 MDHEN and CDR2 SYDVKM. This CDR3 region has 13 residues. Trimming pared 5 bases from V and 4 bases from J, leaving 11 bases between. In DNA form, the CDR3 reads TGTGCCAGCAGTCCCCGGGACGTCTATGGCTACACCTTC. Amino acids: CASSPRDVYGYTF.

The rearrangement uses TRBV6-4 and TRBJ2-1, with 9 bases that match TRBD2. The CDR3 contains 15 residues. The V segment lost 5 bases and the J segment 5 bases; nucleotides outside the gene matches: 7. Germline CDR1 reads MRHNA; CDR2 reads SNTAGT. As DNA, the CDR3 is TGTGCCAGCAGTCCCGGACTAGCGCGTAACAATGAGCAGTTCTTC. Residues: CASSPGLARNNEQFF.

The table lists this clonotype with many counts. The rearrangement links TRBV10-3 to TRBJ1-1; a weak D match, TRBD1 (5 bases). CDR1 ENHRY and CDR2 SYGVKD come from the germline V gene. Trimming shortened V by 4 bases and J by 0 bases, and 12 bases separated the two germline ends. The CDR3 is 15 amino acids. The CDR3 bases are TGTGCCATCAGTGGGGGGGGTTACTTGAACACTGAAGCTTTCTTT. Translated, it gives CAISGGGYLNTEAFF.

The chain couples TRBV15 to TRBJ2-2, with a weak D call TRBD2 (6 bases). Deletions cut 0 bases from V and 1 base from J, with 9 bases between. The germline CDR1 and CDR2 sequences are LNHNV and YYDKDF (reference sequence). This CDR3 is built from 16 residues. CDR3 protein: CATSRERGGNTGELFF. The CDR3 DNA is TGTGCCACCAGCAGAGAAAGGGGAGGGAACACCGGGGAGCTGTTTTTT.

This clonotype was seen many times. The genes are TRBV20-1 and TRBJ2-7; 7 nucleotides line up with TRBD1. There are 18 residues in the CDR3. In germline, CDR1 is DFQATT, CDR2 SNEGSKA (reference sequence). The V and J ends lost 0 bases and 5 bases, in that order; junction bases with no gene match: 19. CDR3 DNA: TGCAGTGCTAGAGACCTCCTCTCGACAGGGCGCGCAAGGGACGAGCAGTACTTC. Residues: CSARDLLSTGRARDEQYF.

This clonotype was seen repeatedly, ten times or more. This chain uses TRBV5-1 with TRBJ1-1, with D possibly TRBD1 on 6 matching bases. Deletions cut 2 bases from V and 1 base from J, with 12 bases between. The CDR3 extends over 15 amino acids. Germline CDR1 reads SGHRS; CDR2 reads YFSETQ. CDR3 sequence: CASSFTGTTNTEAFF. For the CDR3, the DNA is TGCGCCAGCAGCTTTACCGGGACAACGAACACTGAAGCTTTCTTT.

In this sample, this clonotype turned up a few times. The J gene is TRBJ2-1, the V gene TRBV3-1; 9 bases align to TRBD2. Germline V lookup: CDR1 LGHDT, CDR2 YNNKEL (reference sequence). The CDR3 spans 16 residues. J lost 7 bases, V lost 1 base, and 8 bases had no gene match. CDR3 nucleotide sequence: TGTGCCAGCAGCCAAGGGTACCAAGCGGGAGGTAATGAGCAGTTCTTC. Translating it yields CASSQGYQAGGNEQFF.

On this clonotype: With a much larger clone just one base away, this may be a read error. The V call is TRBV6-1, the J call TRBJ2-7, with 11 bases identical to TRBD2. Germline loops: CDR1 MNHNS, CDR2 SASEGT. The CDR3 runs 17 residues. V shed 7 bases and J 2 bases; nucleotides not matched to a gene: 13. The CDR3 reads CASMGWPGLAAAYEQYF. CDR3 coding DNA: TGTGCCAGCATGGGGTGGCCGGGACTAGCGGCCGCCTACGAGCAGTACTTC.

This clonotype has at least ten counts. V gene TRBV20-1 combines with J gene TRBJ2-3; D is perhaps TRBD1 or TRBD2 (5 bases each). The CDR3 is made up of 16 amino acids. Trimming removed 5 bases at V and 6 bases at J, with 24 bases between. Germline V gene lookup returns CDR1 DFQATT and CDR2 SNEGSKA (reference sequence). DNA for the CDR3: TGCAGTGCTTTCTCAACGGTGGGAGATAGGGGCGATACGCAGTATTTT. This encodes CSAFSTVGDRGDTQYF.

This clonotype was found many times. The chain recombines TRBV6-5 with TRBJ2-1; TRBD2 matches 9 bases. The CDR3 sequence is 14 residues long. Germline V gives CDR1 MNHEY, CDR2 SVGAGI. Trimming took 2 bases from V and 6 from J; bases not matched to a gene: 2. The CDR3 nucleotides read TGTGCCAGCAGTTACGGCGGGAGGGGCAATGAGCAGTTCTTC. Translating it yields CASSYGGRGNEQFF.

This clonotype showed up many times. The chain has TRBV7-9 and TRBJ1-1; D gene uncertain. Trimming cost V 0 bases and J 0 bases, with 8 bases left between them. In germline, CDR1 is SEHNR, CDR2 FQNEAQ (reference sequence). The CDR3 covers 15 residues. The CDR3 DNA reads TGTGCCAGCAGCTTAGCCGTCAGCTTGAACACTGAAGCTTTCTTT. This translates into CASSLAVSLNTEAFF.

This clonotype appeared many times. This chain joins TRBV6-9 and TRBJ2-5; D may correspond to TRBD1 or TRBD2 (5 bases each). Germline V gene data show CDR1 as MNHGY and CDR2 as SVAAGI. Trimming took 4 bases from V and 2 from J, leaving 11 bases between them. The CDR3 covers 14 residues. CDR3 coding DNA: TGTGCCAGCAGTTTCAGGGAGCGACAAGAGACCCAGTACTTC. It specifies CASSFRERQETQYF.

This clonotype was detected ten times or more. The V call is TRBV20-1, the J call TRBJ2-5; the match to TRBD1 covers 8 bases. The CDR3 loop spans 17 amino acids. The trim removed 3 bases at V and 4 bases at J, leaving 16 bases unmatched. Germline V gene lookup returns CDR1 DFQATT and CDR2 SNEGSKA (reference sequence). This CDR3 is CSASIGTGGLNRETQYF. The DNA of the CDR3 is TGCAGTGCTAGTATTGGGACAGGTGGCCTTAACCGAGAGACCCAGTACTTC.